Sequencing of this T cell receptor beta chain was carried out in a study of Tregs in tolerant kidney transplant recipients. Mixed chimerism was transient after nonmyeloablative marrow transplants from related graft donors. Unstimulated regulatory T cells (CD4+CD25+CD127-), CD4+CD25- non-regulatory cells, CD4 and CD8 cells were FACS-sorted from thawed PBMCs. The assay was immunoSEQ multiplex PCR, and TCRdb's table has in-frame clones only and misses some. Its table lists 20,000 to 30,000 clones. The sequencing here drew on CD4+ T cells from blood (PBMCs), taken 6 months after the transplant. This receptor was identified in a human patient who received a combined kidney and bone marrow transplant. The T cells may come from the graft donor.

The CDR3 DNA, read in part, is TGCAGCGTTGAAGCGCTAGCGGGGGGGACCCCAGGAGATACG. Its translation is CSVEALAGGTPGDT. The complete CDR3 protein is CSVEALAGGTPGDTQYF. The chain employs TRBV29-1 and TRBJ2-3; 12 nucleotides line up with TRBD2. The read is 3 residues too short to cover the CDR3 end, so that end is filled in from the germline J gene. The CDR3 is 17 amino acids. The V and J ends lost 1 base and 5 bases, in that order; junction bases with no gene match: 10. The V gene's germline CDR1 is SQVTM and CDR2 ANQGSEA.